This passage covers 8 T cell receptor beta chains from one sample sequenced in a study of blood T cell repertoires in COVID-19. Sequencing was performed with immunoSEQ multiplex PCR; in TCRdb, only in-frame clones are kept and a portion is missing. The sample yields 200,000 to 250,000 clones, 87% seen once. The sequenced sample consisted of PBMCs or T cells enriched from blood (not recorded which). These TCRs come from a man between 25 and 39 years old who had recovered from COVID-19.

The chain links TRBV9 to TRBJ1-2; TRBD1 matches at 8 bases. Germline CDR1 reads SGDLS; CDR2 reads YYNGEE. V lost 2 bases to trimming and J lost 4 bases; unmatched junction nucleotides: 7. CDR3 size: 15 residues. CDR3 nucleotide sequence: TGTGCCAGCAGCGTCTTCTATGGACAGGGCTATGGCTACACCTTC. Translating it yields CASSVFYGQGYGYTF.

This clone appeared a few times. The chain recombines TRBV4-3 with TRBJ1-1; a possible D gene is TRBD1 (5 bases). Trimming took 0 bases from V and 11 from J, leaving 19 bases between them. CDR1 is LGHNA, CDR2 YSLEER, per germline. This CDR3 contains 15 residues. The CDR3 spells CASSQEGGTPGDAFF. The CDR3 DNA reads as TGCGCCAGCAGCCAAGAGGGAGGGACTCCGGGGGACGCTTTCTTT.

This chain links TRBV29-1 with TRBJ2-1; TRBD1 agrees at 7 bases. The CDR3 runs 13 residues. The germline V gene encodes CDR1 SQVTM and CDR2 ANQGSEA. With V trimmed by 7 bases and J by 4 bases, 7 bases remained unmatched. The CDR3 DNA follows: TGCAGCGGTAGACAGGGTGGGTACAATGAGCAGTTCTTC. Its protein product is CSGRQGGYNEQFF.

The CDR3 DNA reads as TGTGCCAGCAGCCAGGCCCTAACAGGGGGGCGTAGAGAATACTTC. The encoded protein is CASSQALTGGRREYF. This chain uses TRBV3-1 (or the pseudogene TRBV3-2) with TRBJ2-4, with 8 bases identical to TRBD1. Trimming took 3 bases from V and 16 from J; bases not matched to a gene: 17. This CDR3 is 15 amino acids long. Germline CDR1 reads LGHDT; CDR2 reads YNNKEL (reference sequence).

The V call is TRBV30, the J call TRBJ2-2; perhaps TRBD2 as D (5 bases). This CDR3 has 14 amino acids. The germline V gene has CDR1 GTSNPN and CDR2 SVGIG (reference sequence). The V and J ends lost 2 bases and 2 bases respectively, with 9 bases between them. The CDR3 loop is CAWSPGYNTGELFF. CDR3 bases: TGTGCCTGGAGTCCGGGGTACAACACCGGGGAGCTGTTTTTT.

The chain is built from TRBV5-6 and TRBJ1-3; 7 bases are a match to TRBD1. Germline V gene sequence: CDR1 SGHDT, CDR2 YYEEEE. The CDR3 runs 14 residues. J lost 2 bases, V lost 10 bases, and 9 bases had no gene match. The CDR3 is CAGPDREPGNTIYF. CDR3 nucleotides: TGTGCCGGCCCCGACAGGGAACCTGGAAACACCATATATTTT.

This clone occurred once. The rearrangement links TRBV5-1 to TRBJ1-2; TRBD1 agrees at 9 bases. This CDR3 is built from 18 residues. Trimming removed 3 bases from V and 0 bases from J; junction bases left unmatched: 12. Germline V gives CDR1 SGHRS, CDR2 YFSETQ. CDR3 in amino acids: CASSSAGGQGYTNYGYTF. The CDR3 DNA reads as TGCGCCAGCAGCTCAGCCGGGGGACAGGGATATACTAACTATGGCTACACCTTC. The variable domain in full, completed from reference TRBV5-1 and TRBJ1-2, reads KAGVTQTPRYLIKTRGQQVTLSCSPISGHRSVSWYQQTPGQGLQFLFEYFSETQRNKGNFPGRFSGRQFSNSRSEMNVSTLELGDSALYLCASSSAGGQGYTNYGYTFGSGTRLTVV.

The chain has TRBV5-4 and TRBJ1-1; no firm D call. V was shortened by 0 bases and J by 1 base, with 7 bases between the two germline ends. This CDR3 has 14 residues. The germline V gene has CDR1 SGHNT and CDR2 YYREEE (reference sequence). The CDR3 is CASSLDLANTEAFF. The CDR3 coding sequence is TGTGCCAGCAGCTTGGATCTGGCGAACACTGAAGCTTTCTTT.